These 28 T cell receptor beta chains were sequenced from one sample in a study of blood T cell repertoires in COVID-19. Clones were sequenced by immunoSEQ multiplex PCR, and TCRdb holds only the in-frame ones, with some missing. The sample has 100,000 to 150,000 clones, about 89% seen once. The sequencing sample was made of peripheral blood. The receptors here all came from a woman aged 60 to 75 with acute or convalescent COVID-19.

The chain joins TRBV28 to TRBJ1-6; 9 bases are shared with TRBD1. The CDR3 has 14 residues. V was pared by 9 bases and J by 8 bases, with 8 bases of the junction left unmatched. Germline V CDR1 and CDR2: MDHEN, SYDVKM. CDR3 sequence: CASTTGQGYSPLHF. Here the CDR3 DNA reads TGTGCCAGTACAACGGGACAGGGATATTCACCCCTCCACTTT.

The table lists this clone with a few counts. The rearrangement links TRBV6-5 to TRBJ1-1, with D unclear. V shed 2 bases and J shed 0 bases, with 4 bases lying between them. The germline CDR1 and CDR2 sequences are MNHEY and SVGAGI. The CDR3 extends over 13 amino acids. CDR3 protein: CASSYNMNTEAFF. DNA for the CDR3: TGTGCCAGCAGTTACAATATGAACACTGAAGCTTTCTTT.

This chain links TRBV10-3 with TRBJ2-1; 10 nucleotides align to TRBD2. Trimming took 10 bases from V and 0 from J; bases not matched to a gene: 3. CDR1 and CDR2 (germline): ENHRY, SYGVKD. The CDR3 has 14 amino acids. The CDR3: CATGLASSYNEQFF. The CDR3 DNA is TGTGCCACGGGACTAGCGAGCTCCTACAATGAGCAGTTCTTC.

This clone came up a few times. The rearrangement links TRBV10-1 to TRBJ1-1; D perhaps matches TRBD1 (5 bases). Germline-derived CDR1 and CDR2 are WNHNN and SYGVQD (reference sequence). The V and J ends lost 4 bases and 1 base respectively, with 7 bases between them. The length of the CDR3 is 13 residues. The CDR3 reads CASSGQPNTEAFF. The CDR3 region has the DNA TGCGCCAGCAGTGGACAGCCGAACACTGAAGCTTTCTTT.

Only a few counts were recorded for this clone. The V and J genes are TRBV7-9 and TRBJ2-2, with D uncertain. The CDR3 has 17 amino acids. V shed 5 bases and J shed 4 bases, with 20 bases lying between them. In germline, CDR1 is SEHNR, CDR2 FQNEAQ (reference sequence). The chain's CDR3 is CASSHYYPSSLTGELFF. CDR3 coding DNA: TGTGCCAGCAGCCATTATTACCCCTCGAGCCTCACCGGGGAGCTGTTTTTT.

V and J are TRBV12-3 or TRBV12-4 and TRBJ2-1; D gene ambiguous. V lost 7 bases to trimming and J lost 10 bases, with 14 bases between them. The CDR3 runs 12 residues. In nucleotides, the CDR3 is TGTGCCAGCACCGTCGACAACCTGGAGCAGTTCTTC. It encodes CASTVDNLEQFF.

V usage is TRBV6-1 and J usage is TRBJ1-2; no reliable D call. The CDR3 runs to 13 residues. Germline lookup yields CDR1 MNHNS and CDR2 SASEGT. The V and J ends lost 2 bases and 7 bases respectively, with 11 bases between them. The chain's CDR3 is CASSELHMVGYTF. CDR3 nucleotides: TGTGCCAGCAGTGAATTACATATGGTTGGCTACACCTTC.

This rearrangement joins TRBV6-2 or TRBV6-3 to TRBJ2-7; TRBD2 aligns across 10 bases. The CDR3 length is 16 residues. Trimming at V came to 4 bases and at J to 3 bases, leaving 9 bases not matched to a gene. Germline CDR1 reads MNHEY; CDR2 reads SVGEGT. The CDR3 DNA follows: TGTGCCAGCAGTTCCGCTGGACTAGCGGAGGGCTACGAGCAGTACGTC. Protein sequence: CASSSAGLAEGYEQYV.

This chain links TRBV3-1 (or the pseudogene TRBV3-2) with TRBJ1-1, with a possible D match to TRBD1 (5 bases). This CDR3 comprises 13 residues. V lost 4 bases and J 10 bases, leaving 16 bases between the germline ends. The germline V gene encodes CDR1 LGHDT and CDR2 YNNKEL (reference sequence). CDR3 sequence (DNA): TGTGCCAGCAGCCGAATCTCTGGGGGGGGAGCTTTCTTT. Translated: CASSRISGGGAFF.

V is TRBV28 and J is TRBJ1-1, with 8 bases aligning to TRBD1. CDR1 MDHEN and CDR2 SYDVKM come from the germline V gene. The CDR3 is 14 amino acids. The V gene end was trimmed by 7 bases and the J gene end by 5 bases; junction bases not matched to a gene: 9. CDR3 sequence: CASTLSGGWTEAFF. The CDR3 DNA sequence: TGTGCCAGCACCTTGTCAGGGGGCTGGACTGAAGCTTTCTTT.

This rearrangement joins TRBV19 to TRBJ1-5, with D perhaps matching TRBD1 (6 bases). CDR3 size: 15 residues. Between the trimmed V and J ends, which lost 6 bases and 7 bases, there was a span of 19 bases. Germline assignment: CDR1 LNHDA and CDR2 SQIVND (reference sequence). The CDR3 loop reads CASRPDLGAGQPQHF. The DNA for the CDR3 is TGTGCCAGTAGACCCGACCTGGGGGCAGGACAGCCCCAGCATTTT.

The chain is built from TRBV19 and TRBJ1-3; D perhaps matches TRBD1 (6 bases). The CDR3 totals 15 residues. From germline, CDR1 is LNHDA and CDR2 SQIVND (reference sequence). V was shortened by 6 bases and J by 3 bases, with 15 bases between the two germline ends. The CDR3 DNA sequence: TGTGCCAGTAGCGCCCACGGGACACTTGGAAACACCATATATTTT. It encodes CASSAHGTLGNTIYF. The full variable domain, rest sourced from reference TRBV19 and TRBJ1-3, is DGGITQSPKYLFRKEGQNVTLSCEQNLNHDAMYWYRQDPGQGLRLIYYSQIVNDFQKGDIAEGYSVSREKKESFPLTVTSAQKNPTAFYLCASSAHGTLGNTIYFGEGSWLTVV.

The V gene is TRBV3-1 (or the pseudogene TRBV3-2), the J gene TRBJ1-1, with D maybe TRBD1 (5 bases). The CDR3 is 13 residues long. Trimming took 4 bases from V and 4 from J, leaving 10 bases between them. Germline V CDR1 and CDR2: LGHDT, YNNKEL (reference sequence). This CDR3 is CASSRRGTTEAFF. For the CDR3, the DNA is TGTGCCAGCAGCCGGAGGGGAACCACTGAAGCTTTCTTT.

The chain links TRBV28 to TRBJ2-3; D gene ambiguous. Per germline, CDR1 MDHEN and CDR2 SYDVKM. The CDR3 is made up of 15 amino acids. Between the trimmed V and J ends, which lost 5 bases and 1 base, there was a span of 13 bases. CDR3 protein: CASSDTYSGTDTQYF. In DNA, the CDR3 is TGTGCCAGCAGTGACACGTACTCCGGCACAGATACGCAGTATTTT.

This clone has only one observation. V gene TRBV7-3 combines with J gene TRBJ1-3, with TRBD1 matching over 10 bases. V was clipped by 3 bases and J by 8 bases; unmatched bases: 4. Per the germline V gene, CDR1 is SGHTA and CDR2 is FQGTGA. The CDR3 runs 14 residues. CDR3 in amino acids: CASSLGTGADTIYF. The CDR3 nucleotides read TGTGCCAGCAGCTTGGGGACAGGGGCGGACACCATATATTTT.

This chain uses TRBV10-3 with TRBJ2-1; TRBD2 matches 8 bases. Losses at the gene ends were 6 bases for V and 5 bases for J; bases not matched to a gene: 6. Looked up from germline, CDR1 is ENHRY and CDR2 is SYGVKD. The CDR3 covers 14 residues. The CDR3 region is CAIRVAGNHNEQFF. The CDR3 coding sequence is TGTGCCATCAGGGTAGCGGGAAACCACAATGAGCAGTTCTTC.

The chain has TRBV7-9 and TRBJ2-1, with TRBD2 as a possible D gene (5 bases). This CDR3 region has 17 residues. The germline V gene encodes CDR1 SEHNR and CDR2 FQNEAQ (reference sequence). V lost 4 bases to trimming and J lost 2 bases, with 18 bases between them. CDR3 sequence: CASSSPRSLAAYNEQFF. Here the CDR3 DNA reads TGTGCCAGCAGCTCCCCCCGTTCGCTAGCAGCCTACAATGAGCAGTTCTTC.

The genes are TRBV24-1 and TRBJ1-2, with D perhaps TRBD1 (5 bases). Germline V gene sequence: CDR1 KGHDR, CDR2 SFDVKD. This CDR3 has 14 residues. V dropped 4 bases and J dropped 7 bases, with 15 bases sitting between them. DNA of the CDR3: TGTGCCACCAGTGAATTGGGAGGCGGGGGTGGCTACACCTTC. It is translated as CATSELGGGGGYTF.

The chain combines TRBV3-1 (or the pseudogene TRBV3-2) with TRBJ2-7; a weak D match, TRBD2 (5 bases). Germline V gene data show CDR1 as LGHDT and CDR2 as YNNKEL (reference sequence). This CDR3 has 13 residues. V was clipped by 5 bases and J by 1 base, with 9 bases between them. The CDR3 region is CASSWTGSYEQYF. The CDR3 nucleotides are TGTGCCAGCAGCTGGACGGGATCCTACGAGCAGTACTTC.

The V call is TRBV6-5, the J call TRBJ1-2; weak D call: TRBD1 (6 bases). This CDR3 contains 11 residues. V was shortened by 5 bases and J by 7 bases, with 8 bases between the two germline ends. Germline V gene lookup returns CDR1 MNHEY and CDR2 SVGAGI. CDR3 sequence reads: CASSRDTGYTF. As DNA, the CDR3 is TGTGCCAGCAGTAGGGACACTGGCTACACCTTC.

The V call is TRBV9, the J call TRBJ2-2; the match to TRBD2 covers 12 bases. V shed 2 bases, J shed 0 bases, and the junction held 8 bases outside the gene matches. This CDR3 has 19 residues. CDR1 and CDR2 from the germline V gene are SGDLS and YYNGEE. CDR3 in DNA: TGTGCCAGCAGCGTCAAACCTAGCGGGAGGGCCGCGAACACCGGGGAGCTGTTTTTT. Its protein is CASSVKPSGRAANTGELFF.

The rearrangement joins TRBV6-1 to TRBJ1-2; the match to TRBD1 covers 9 bases. The V and J ends lost 1 base and 6 bases, in that order; junction bases with no gene match: 3. The CDR3 is made up of 14 amino acids. Germline assignment: CDR1 MNHNS and CDR2 SASEGT. The CDR3 spells CASSEVGTGNGYTF. CDR3 DNA: TGTGCCAGCAGTGAAGTGGGGACAGGGAATGGCTACACCTTC.

This sequence joins TRBV7-3 and TRBJ2-7; no definite D call. Germline CDR1 SGHTA, CDR2 FQGTGA. The CDR3 covers 11 residues. Trimming cost V 2 bases and J 6 bases, with 5 bases left between them. The CDR3 DNA follows: TGTGCCAGCAGCTTACCGGGCGAGCAGTACGTC. Translated: CASSLPGEQYV.

This chain joins TRBV18 and TRBJ1-2; maybe TRBD1 (5 bases). V lost 6 bases and J 3 bases, leaving 11 bases between the germline ends. The CDR3 is 13 amino acids. Per germline, CDR1 KGHSH and CDR2 LQKENI. CDR3 in DNA: TGTGCCAGCTCGGCAGGGATAGACTATGGCTACACCTTC. Residues: CASSAGIDYGYTF.

This chain links TRBV6-5 with TRBJ1-4; D not certain. CDR3 size: 14 residues. The V gene lost 6 bases and the J gene lost 0 bases, with 8 bases spanning the gap. Looked up from germline, CDR1 is MNHEY and CDR2 is SVGAGI. This CDR3 reads CASSGWATNEKLFF. The CDR3 DNA sequence: TGTGCCAGCAGCGGGTGGGCAACTAATGAAAAACTGTTTTTT.

CDR3 sequence reads: CASSLMFADSRANYGYTF. The DNA of the CDR3 is TGTGCCAGCAGCTTAATGTTTGCGGACAGTCGAGCTAACTATGGCTACACCTTC. V is TRBV7-9 and J is TRBJ1-2; perhaps TRBD1 as D (6 bases). Trimming shortened V by 2 bases and J by 0 bases, and 19 bases separated the two germline ends. The germline V gene has CDR1 SEHNR and CDR2 FQNEAQ (reference sequence). The CDR3 totals 18 residues.

The V and J genes are TRBV11-2 and TRBJ2-3; TRBD2 matches at 11 bases. After removal of 5 bases from V and 6 bases from J, the junction contained 7 bases not matched to a gene. This CDR3 is built from 15 residues. Germline loops: CDR1 SGHAT, CDR2 FQNNGV. The DNA of the CDR3 is TGTGCCAGCAGCCTTACTAGCGGGAGCTGGGATACGCAGTATTTT. Amino acid sequence: CASSLTSGSWDTQYF.

The chain joins TRBV7-2 to TRBJ1-1; D might be TRBD1 (5 bases). The CDR3 is 15 residues long. Per the germline V gene, CDR1 is SGHTA and CDR2 is FQGNSA. With 0 bases removed from V and 4 bases from J, the gap between germline ends came to 12 bases. The CDR3 spells CASSLAPGFSTEAFF. The CDR3 coding sequence is TGTGCCAGCAGCTTAGCTCCAGGGTTTTCCACTGAAGCTTTCTTT.